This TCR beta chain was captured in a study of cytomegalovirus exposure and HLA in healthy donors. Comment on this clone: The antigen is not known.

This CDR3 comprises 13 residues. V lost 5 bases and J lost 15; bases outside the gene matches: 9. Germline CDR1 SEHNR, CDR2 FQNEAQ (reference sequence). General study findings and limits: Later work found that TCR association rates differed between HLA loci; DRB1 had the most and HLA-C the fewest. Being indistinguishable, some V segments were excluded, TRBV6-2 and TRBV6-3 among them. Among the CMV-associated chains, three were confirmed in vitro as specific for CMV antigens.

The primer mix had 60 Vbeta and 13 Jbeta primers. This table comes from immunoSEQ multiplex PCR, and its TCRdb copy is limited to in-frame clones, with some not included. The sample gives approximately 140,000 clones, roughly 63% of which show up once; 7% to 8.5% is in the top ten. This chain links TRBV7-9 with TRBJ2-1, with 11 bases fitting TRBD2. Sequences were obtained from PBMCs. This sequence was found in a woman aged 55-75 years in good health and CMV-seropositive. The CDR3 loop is CASSAGLAARGFF. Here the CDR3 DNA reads TGTGCCAGCAGCGCGGGACTAGCGGCCCGGGGGTTCTTC.